This T cell receptor (beta chain) is from a study of T cell changes during pregnancy in multiple sclerosis. CDR1 is SQVTM, CDR2 ANQGSEA, per germline. This CDR3 has 12 amino acids. The V gene end was trimmed by 3 bases and the J gene end by 6 bases; junction bases not matched to a gene: 0. Repertoires were generated with immunoSEQ multiplex PCR, while TCRdb's copy carries only in-frame clones and drops some. The repertoire consists of fewer than 60,000 clones, with 80% to 95% occurring once and the leading ten covering around 3.5%. The chain couples TRBV29-1 to TRBJ1-2, with 11 nucleotides matching TRBD1. This receptor was taken from a female donor in good health, enrolled as a control in a pregnancy study. Specimen: peripheral blood, collected after pregnancy. The CDR3 DNA is TGCAGCGTTGAGGACAGGGGGCATGGCTACACCTTC. Translation: CSVEDRGHGYTF.